One T cell receptor beta chain is described in this entry. Losses at the gene ends were 3 bases for V and 0 bases for J; bases not matched to a gene: 8. CDR1 is DFQATT, CDR2 SNEGSKA, per germline (reference sequence). The length of the CDR3 is 16 residues. The sample belongs to a study of blood T cell repertoires in COVID-19. Whole-study context: Samples representing acute and convalescent COVID-19 were sourced from the United States, Italy and Spain. PBMCs, B-cell-depleted T cells, or T cells provided the cDNA or gDNA that made up the material.

Original analysis: Reference gene primer amplification in the assay estimated nucleated cell counts. Using immunoSEQ multiplex PCR, the repertoire was profiled, and TCRdb retains in-frame clones only, with some absent. V, J and clone size are taken as reported in that table, and D and trimming were inferred from the DNA itself. Altogether 89,000 or so clones are present, roughly nine tenths being singletons, with the ten largest covering approximately 2.6%. The Seattle patients joined while their infection was active and were tracked longitudinally afterward. The specimen sequenced was peripheral blood. This sequence was found in a man between 45 and 60 years old with COVID-19, enrolled during active disease. The chain is built from TRBV20-1 and TRBJ1-2, with TRBD1 matching over 9 bases. In DNA, the CDR3 is TGCAGTGCTAGTGTGGGACAGGGCCTTTCTAACTATGGCTACACCTTC. It is translated as CSASVGQGLSNYGYTF.